The rows below give T cell receptor beta chains drawn from one sample of a study of long-term antiretroviral therapy in people with HIV. Method: immunoSEQ multiplex PCR; TCRdb's copy keeps in-frame clones and lacks some. The sample holds 15,000 to 20,000 clones, 76% seen once. The material was unsorted PBMCs, obtained 0.5 years before starting antiretroviral therapy. The receptors were gathered from a woman between 50 and 59 years old with HIV. CDR3s include the opening cysteine and the closing phenylalanine or tryptophan. A D gene is named only where the DNA matches it firmly. Only part of the rows carry a size: once, few, many, or a class if the clone is expanded.

cdr3_aa,cdr3_nt,clone_size,v_call,d_call,j_call
CSVRSRGETQYF,TGCAGCGTCCGCAGCAGGGGGGAGACCCAGTACTTC,NA,TRBV29-1,TRBD1,TRBJ2-5
CASRGQGGSYEQYF,TGTGCCAGCAGAGGACAGGGCGGCTCCTACGAGCAGTACTTC,NA,TRBV2,TRBD1,TRBJ2-7
CASNVRGSETQYF,TGCGCCAGCAATGTCAGGGGCTCGGAGACCCAGTACTTC,NA,TRBV5-1,NA,TRBJ2-5
CASSPDRVADTQYF,TGTGCCAGCAGCCCGGACAGGGTAGCAGATACGCAGTATTTT,NA,TRBV9,TRBD1,TRBJ2-3
CASSLGRGNTDTQYF,TGTGCCAGCTCCTTAGGGCGGGGGAACACAGATACGCAGTATTTT,NA,TRBV9,TRBD2,TRBJ2-3
CASSINRAYEQYF,TGTGCCAGTAGTATAAATAGAGCCTACGAGCAGTACTTC,few,TRBV19,NA,TRBJ2-7
CASSLVRGYTF,TGTGCCAGCAGCTTAGTTCGTGGCTACACCTTC,NA,TRBV11-2,NA,TRBJ1-2
CATSSGGEGLDTDTQYF,TGTGCCACCAGCAGTGGGGGAGAGGGACTTGACACAGATACGCAGTATTTT,NA,TRBV15,NA,TRBJ2-3
CASSVGQLLNYGYTF,TGTGCCAGCAGCGTGGGACAGCTTCTTAACTATGGCTACACCTTC,NA,TRBV7-2,TRBD1,TRBJ1-2
CASDPGQPPGYTF,TGTGCCAGCGACCCCGGACAGCCGCCCGGCTACACCTTC,NA,TRBV18,NA,TRBJ1-2
CASAVGDRVRDTQYF,TGTGCCAGCGCCGTAGGGGACAGGGTAAGGGATACGCAGTATTTT,NA,TRBV5-8,TRBD1,TRBJ2-3
CASSYSRGQPQHF,TGTGCCAGCAGTTACTCAAGGGGGCAGCCCCAGCATTTT,NA,TRBV6-5,NA,TRBJ1-5
CASSLGTSGNREQYF,TGCGCCAGCAGCCTCGGGACTAGCGGGAATCGCGAGCAGTACTTC,NA,TRBV5-1,TRBD2,TRBJ2-7
CASSPLRDRGDGYTF,TGTGCCAGCAGTCCCCTAAGGGACAGGGGGGATGGCTACACCTTC,NA,TRBV27,TRBD1,TRBJ1-2
CSVESNYGRFF,TGCAGCGTTGAATCCAACTACGGACGGTTCTTC,NA,TRBV29-1,NA,TRBJ2-1
CASSYTAGGSPLHF,TGTGCCAGCAGTTACACGGCGGGCGGCTCACCCCTCCACTTT,large,TRBV6-6,NA,TRBJ1-6
CASEPRENTEAFF,TGTGCCAGTGAGCCCAGAGAGAACACTGAAGCTTTCTTT,few,TRBV19,NA,TRBJ1-1